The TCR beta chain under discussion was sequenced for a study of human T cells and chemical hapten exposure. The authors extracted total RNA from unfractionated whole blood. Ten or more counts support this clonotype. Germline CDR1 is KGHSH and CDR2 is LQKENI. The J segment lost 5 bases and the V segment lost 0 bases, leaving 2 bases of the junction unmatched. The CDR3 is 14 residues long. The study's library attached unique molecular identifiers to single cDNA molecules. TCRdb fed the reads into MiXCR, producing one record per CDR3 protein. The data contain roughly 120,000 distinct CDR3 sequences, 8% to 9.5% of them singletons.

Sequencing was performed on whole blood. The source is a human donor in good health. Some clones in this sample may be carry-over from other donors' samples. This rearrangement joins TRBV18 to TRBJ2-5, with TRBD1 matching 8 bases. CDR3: CASSPPYRGETQYF. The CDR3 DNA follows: TGTGCCAGCTCACCACCGTACAGGGGGGAGACCCAGTACTTC.